This is a list of T cell receptor beta chains from one sample in a study of cytomegalovirus exposure and HLA in healthy donors. This table comes from immunoSEQ multiplex PCR, and its TCRdb copy is limited to in-frame clones, with some not included. The sample holds over 100,000 clones, approximately 60% seen once. Sequences were obtained from PBMCs. The source is a woman aged 35 to 49 in good health and CMV-seronegative. Both conserved end residues are part of each CDR3. Each record gives: clone size, J gene, D gene, V gene, CDR3 protein, CDR3 DNA. A D gene is named only where the DNA matches it firmly. Size tells how often a clone was seen (once, few, many) or the class of an expanded clone, and some rows leave it out.

few	TRBJ2-1	-	TRBV5-1	CASSADRDWFYNEQFF	TGCGCCAGCAGCGCCGACCGGGACTGGTTCTACAATGAGCAGTTCTTC
-	TRBJ1-1	-	TRBV6-1	CASTDSSMNTEAFF	TGTGCCAGCACGGACAGTAGCATGAACACTGAAGCTTTCTTT
-	TRBJ2-5	-	TRBV19	CASSMRGLETQYF	TGTGCCAGTAGTATGCGGGGGCTAGAGACCCAGTACTTC
-	TRBJ1-4	-	TRBV5-1	CASSLGQTTNEKLFF	TGCGCCAGCAGCCTCGGACAGACAACTAATGAAAAACTGTTTTTT
few	TRBJ1-6	TRBD1	TRBV5-4	CASSLLDRANSPLHF	TGTGCCAGCAGCTTACTGGACAGGGCTAATTCACCCCTCCACTTT
-	TRBJ1-4	-	TRBV7-6	CASSPTGGQLREKLFF	TGTGCCAGCAGCCCCACTGGCGGGCAGTTACGCGAAAAACTGTTTTTT
-	TRBJ1-3	-	TRBV5-4	CASSPARVGNTIYF	TGTGCCAGCAGCCCCGCCAGGGTTGGAAACACCATATATTTT
-	TRBJ1-3	TRBD1	TRBV28	CASSTGAIGNTIYF	TGTGCCAGCAGTACAGGGGCTATCGGAAACACCATATATTTT
few	TRBJ2-3	-	TRBV6-6	CASSSWGRTDTQYF	TGTGCCAGCAGTTCGTGGGGCCGCACAGATACGCAGTATTTT
-	TRBJ2-5	-	TRBV18	CASSRSGGPQETQYF	TGTGCCAGCTCACGGTCGGGTGGCCCTCAAGAGACCCAGTACTTC
-	TRBJ2-2	TRBD2	TRBV6-7	CASSPFAGGKNTGELFF	TGTGCCAGCAGTCCGTTTGCGGGGGGGAAGAACACCGGGGAGCTGTTTTTT
few	TRBJ1-3	-	TRBV7-8	CASSLARAGSSGNTIYF	TGTGCCAGCAGCTTAGCGAGGGCGGGGAGCTCTGGAAACACCATATATTTT
-	TRBJ2-2	TRBD2	TRBV6-4	CASSAAGGSTGELFF	TGTGCCAGCAGTGCCGCGGGGGGAAGCACCGGGGAGCTGTTTTTT
-	TRBJ2-7	-	TRBV10-1	CASSEDRSYEQYF	TGCGCCAGCTCTGAAGACAGGAGCTACGAGCAGTACTTC
-	TRBJ2-6	-	TRBV27	CASWGGSLISSGANVLTF	TGTGCCAGTTGGGGAGGCAGTTTAATTTCCTCTGGGGCCAACGTCCTGACTTTC
few	TRBJ1-5	TRBD1	TRBV30	CAWSRTGGQPQHF	TGTGCCTGGAGTCGGACAGGGGGGCAGCCCCAGCATTTT
-	TRBJ2-7	TRBD1	TRBV5-6	CASSTGQGRHPEQYF	TGTGCCAGCAGCACCGGACAGGGCAGGCATCCCGAGCAGTACTTC
-	TRBJ1-2	-	TRBV5-4	CASSLAAGEGYTF	TGTGCCAGCAGCTTGGCAGCAGGCGAGGGCTACACCTTC
-	TRBJ2-1	-	TRBV11-3	CASSGASSYNEQFF	TGTGCCAGCAGCGGGGCGAGCTCCTACAATGAGCAGTTCTTC
few	TRBJ1-1	TRBD1	TRBV9	CASSAAWGQGAGTMNTEAFF	TGTGCCAGCAGCGCGGCCTGGGGACAGGGGGCGGGAACTATGAACACTGAAGCTTTCTTT
-	TRBJ2-3	TRBD2	TRBV6-6	CASTRLAGGTDTQYF	TGTGCCAGCACCCGACTAGCGGGGGGGACAGATACGCAGTATTTT
-	TRBJ2-7	-	TRBV10-3	CAISPGFYEQYF	TGTGCCATCAGTCCAGGGTTCTACGAGCAGTACTTC
-	TRBJ2-5	-	TRBV20-1	CSAELEETQYF	TGCAGTGCCGAGTTGGAAGAGACCCAGTACTTC
-	TRBJ2-1	TRBD2	TRBV19	CASRDRVGTSGPGEQFF	TGTGCCAGTAGGGACAGGGTAGGGACTAGCGGTCCTGGGGAGCAGTTCTTC
-	TRBJ1-2	-	TRBV6-5	CASSYSGRNGYTF	TGTGCCAGCAGTTACTCGGGGAGGAATGGCTACACCTTC
-	TRBJ1-3	TRBD1	TRBV7-9	CASSRQGISGNTIYF	TGTGCCAGCAGCAGACAGGGGATCTCTGGAAACACCATATATTTT
few	TRBJ2-7	TRBD1	TRBV10-3	CAISESRGRIEQYF	TGTGCCATCAGTGAGTCGAGGGGGCGAATCGAGCAGTACTTC
-	TRBJ2-2	-	TRBV5-1	CASSLDYAGELFF	TGCGCCAGCAGCTTGGACTACGCCGGGGAGCTGTTTTTT
-	TRBJ1-3	-	TRBV5-1	CASSLQGGNTIYF	TGCGCCAGCAGCTTACAGGGTGGAAACACCATATATTTT
few	TRBJ2-2	TRBD2	TRBV4-3	CASSQAPAGAGNTGELFF	TGCGCCAGCAGCCAAGCCCCAGCGGGGGCGGGGAACACCGGGGAGCTGTTTTTT
-	TRBJ2-7	-	TRBV11-2	CASSFGGIGEQYF	TGTGCCAGCAGCTTTGGGGGGATTGGGGAGCAGTACTTC
-	TRBJ1-2	TRBD1	TRBV6-5	CASTIQGARGYTF	TGTGCCAGCACCATACAGGGGGCGCGAGGCTACACCTTC
-	TRBJ1-1	-	TRBV6-1	CASTSDKNTEAFF	TGTGCCAGCACCTCCGACAAGAACACTGAAGCTTTCTTT
-	TRBJ1-1	TRBD1	TRBV6-1	CASSLDRVVAEAFF	TGTGCCAGCAGTTTGGACAGGGTAGTCGCTGAAGCTTTCTTT
-	TRBJ2-2	-	TRBV7-8	CASSPSPGLTGELFF	TGTGCCAGCAGCCCTTCACCGGGACTCACCGGGGAGCTGTTTTTT
-	TRBJ1-1	-	TRBV10-2	CASNLQGEGNTEAFF	TGCGCCAGCAACTTACAGGGTGAGGGGAACACTGAAGCTTTCTTT
-	TRBJ2-3	TRBD1	TRBV7-9	CASSLSTGGGQYF	TGTGCCAGCAGCTTATCCACAGGGGGCGGGCAGTATTTT
-	TRBJ2-7	TRBD1	TRBV29-1	CSAGTGAYEQYF	TGCAGCGCAGGGACAGGGGCGTACGAGCAGTACTTC
-	TRBJ2-1	-	TRBV29-1	CSVQGSGEQFF	TGCAGCGTTCAGGGTTCAGGTGAGCAGTTCTTC
few	TRBJ1-5	-	TRBV9	CASSVGWGDYSNQPQHF	TGTGCCAGCAGCGTAGGGTGGGGAGATTATAGCAATCAGCCCCAGCATTTT
-	TRBJ2-2	TRBD1	TRBV7-3	CASSSTGTGAGELFF	TGTGCCAGCAGCTCAACCGGGACAGGGGCCGGGGAGCTGTTTTTT